The entry that follows covers one T cell receptor beta chain sequence. In the original processing: From reference gene primer amplification, estimates of nucleated cell counts were derived. This table comes from immunoSEQ multiplex PCR, and its TCRdb copy is limited to in-frame clones, with some not included. V, J and clone size are those of that table, while D and trimming were read from the DNA. In the table there are roughly 200,000 clones, 70% to 90% of which are singletons. The CDR3 sequence is 15 residues long. From germline, CDR1 is LGHDT and CDR2 YNNKEL (reference sequence). V dropped 1 base and J dropped 4; count of bases not matched to a gene: 4. These data originate in a study of blood T cell repertoires in COVID-19. Study details: Both acute and convalescent COVID-19 samples were obtained from the United States, Italy and Spain. From T cells, B-cell-depleted T cells, or PBMCs came the material, which was cDNA or gDNA.

This clonotype was obtained from a human donor with active or convalescent COVID-19. The donor label of this sample is uncertain. This chain uses TRBV3-1 (or the pseudogene TRBV3-2) with TRBJ2-7; TRBD1 matches 10 bases. The sample taken for sequencing was peripheral blood. CDR3 DNA sequence: TGTGCCAGCAGCCAAGGGACAGGGGGTATTTACGAGCAGTACTTC. This gives the protein CASSQGTGGIYEQYF.